This TCR beta chain was sequenced for a study of CD4 T cells in relation to SARS-CoV-2 and coronaviruses. Clones were read by immunoSEQ multiplex PCR, and TCRdb kept only the in-frame ones, dropping some. The table includes 35,000 to 40,000 clones, roughly 90% detected once. Deletions cut 0 bases from V and 0 bases from J, with 9 bases between. Germline V gene data show CDR1 as MNHEY and CDR2 as SVGEGT. The CDR3 consists of 16 residues. Input material: memory CD4+ T cells from PBMCs. This clonotype was obtained from an adult with COVID-19. The gene calls are TRBV6-2 or TRBV6-3 and TRBJ1-5; no reliable D call. The DNA of the CDR3 is TGTGCCAGCAGTTACTCTGGGTTTTATAGCAATCAGCCCCAGCATTTT. This encodes CASSYSGFYSNQPQHF.